The 30 T cell receptor beta chains presented below share a single source sample, sequenced in a study of shared clonotypes between healthy human individuals. Selected positively for CCR7 and CD45RO-negative, naive CD8 cells excluded terminally differentiated effector memory CD45RA+ cells. Sequencing was performed with immunoSEQ multiplex PCR; in TCRdb, only in-frame clones are kept and a portion is missing. The sample has around 700,000 clones, 92% seen once. Sequencing was carried out using naive CD8+ T cells sorted from blood. Receptors were obtained from a man under 40 in good health.

DNA of the CDR3: TGTGCCAACAGGGACCCCTCCTACGAGCAGTACTTC. Its translation is CANRDPSYEQYF. This chain connects TRBV21-1 to TRBJ2-7. TRBV21-1 is shown as a pseudogene. The CDR3 loop spans 12 amino acids.

The chain recombines TRBV5-1 with TRBJ1-1, with D maybe TRBD1 (6 bases). CDR3 size: 13 residues. Germline V gives CDR1 SGHRS, CDR2 YFSETQ. Trimming stripped 6 bases from V and 1 base from J, with 10 bases between. CDR3 sequence (DNA): TGCGCCAGCACCTCAGGGGCGAACACTGAAGCTTTCTTT. This translates into CASTSGANTEAFF.

This clone has at least ten counts. The rearrangement links TRBV5-1 to TRBJ2-1; D is unresolved. With 7 bases removed from V and 8 bases from J, the gap between germline ends came to 16 bases. This CDR3 spans 13 amino acids. Germline loops: CDR1 SGHRS, CDR2 YFSETQ. CDR3 sequence: CASAIFIADEQFF. The CDR3 coding sequence is TGCGCCAGCGCGATTTTCATAGCCGATGAGCAGTTCTTC.

As concerns this clone: At one of its ends the junction is not consistent with the germline gene, which may arise from a read error. The chain has TRBV12-5 and TRBJ1-1, with no clear D. Germline CDR1 is LGHNT and CDR2 is FRNRAP. The CDR3 is 16 residues long. DNA for the CDR3: TGTGCTAGTGGTCGAGGAAACCTTCTATCGAACATTGAAGCTTTCTTT. Its protein is CASGRGNLLSNIEAFF.

The genes are TRBV7-2 and TRBJ1-1; no clear D gene. Looked up from germline, CDR1 is SGHTA and CDR2 is FQGNSA. CDR3 size: 14 residues. V lost 3 bases and J 0 bases, leaving 8 bases between the germline ends. DNA for the CDR3: TGTGCCAGCAGCTTGATCCTCATGAACACTGAAGCTTTCTTT. This codes for CASSLILMNTEAFF.

This clone was detected only a few times. The rearrangement links TRBV19 to TRBJ2-2, with D uncertain. Trimming removed 2 bases from V and 7 bases from J, with 14 bases in between. The CDR3 spans 15 residues. Per germline, CDR1 LNHDA and CDR2 SQIVND (reference sequence). CDR3 DNA sequence: TGTGCCAGTAGTATAAATTTCGTGGCACTCGGGGAGCTGTTTTTT. Protein: CASSINFVALGELFF.

V and J are TRBV27 and TRBJ1-4, with TRBD1 identical over 8 bases. The CDR3 spans 17 residues. V was pared by 6 bases and J by 8 bases, with 17 bases of the junction left unmatched. Germline values: CDR1 MNHEY, CDR2 SMNVEV (reference sequence). The CDR3 DNA follows: TGTGCCAGCAGGATTAAACTGCCGGACAGGGTAAGGGAAAAACTGTTTTTT. This codes for CASRIKLPDRVREKLFF.

The sample holds one count of this clone. The genes are TRBV29-1 and TRBJ2-1; 8 nucleotides match TRBD1. V dropped 3 bases and J dropped 5; count of bases not matched to a gene: 6. The CDR3 has 14 amino acids. The germline CDR1 and CDR2 sequences are SQVTM and ANQGSEA. In DNA form, the CDR3 reads TGCAGCGTTGACGGTTCGACAGGGGACAATGAGCAGTTCTTC. The encoded protein is CSVDGSTGDNEQFF.

The chain recombines TRBV14 with TRBJ1-4; TRBD1 aligns across 10 bases. The CDR3 consists of 14 residues. The ends lost 2 bases at V and 8 bases at J; junction bases unmatched: 2. Per germline, CDR1 SGHDN and CDR2 FVKESK. The CDR3 DNA sequence: TGTGCCAGCAGCCAACCGGGACAGGGGGAAAAACTGTTTTTT. Protein product: CASSQPGQGEKLFF.

The V gene is TRBV2, the J gene TRBJ2-1, with 9 bases matching TRBD2. The V and J ends lost 2 bases and 6 bases, in that order; junction bases with no gene match: 11. The germline CDR1 and CDR2 sequences are SNHLY and FYNNEI. The CDR3 sequence is 17 residues long. The CDR3 here is CASSEIGGRAIGNEQFF. CDR3 bases: TGTGCCAGCAGTGAAATCGGCGGGAGGGCCATAGGCAATGAGCAGTTCTTC.

This chain uses TRBV6-1 with TRBJ1-5, with D uncertain. The CDR3 totals 15 residues. Trimming left V 2 bases short and J 6 bases short, with 14 bases between. Germline V gene sequence: CDR1 MNHNS, CDR2 SASEGT. The CDR3, as DNA: TGTGCCAGCAGTGAAATTATCAGAGGCACTCAGCCCCAGCATTTT. Translation gives CASSEIIRGTQPQHF.

The chain combines TRBV27 with TRBJ1-2, with TRBD1 matching over 7 bases. In germline, CDR1 is MNHEY, CDR2 SMNVEV (reference sequence). Trimming at V came to 5 bases and at J to 3 bases, leaving 15 bases not matched to a gene. The CDR3 is made up of 17 amino acids. The CDR3 here is CASSSLRIADRDYGYTF. Here the CDR3 DNA reads TGTGCCAGCAGTAGCCTTCGCATCGCCGACAGGGACTATGGCTACACCTTC.

The chain links TRBV7-9 to TRBJ2-2, with 7 bases matching TRBD2. The V gene's germline CDR1 is SEHNR and CDR2 FQNEAQ (reference sequence). With V trimmed by 5 bases and J by 4 bases, 10 bases remained unmatched. The CDR3 has 16 amino acids. Here the CDR3 DNA reads TGTGCCAGCAGCCCCCGCGGGGCGGGAGTCACCGGGGAGCTGTTTTTT. Its translation is CASSPRGAGVTGELFF. The full variable domain, rest sourced from reference TRBV7-9 and TRBJ2-2, is DTGVSQNPRHKITKRGQNVTFRCDPISEHNRLYWYRQTLGQGPEFLTYFQNEAQLEKSRLLSDRFSAERPKGSFSTLEIQRTEQGDSAMYLCASSPRGAGVTGELFFGEGSRLTVL.

The chain carries TRBV27 and TRBJ2-5, with 10 bases aligning to TRBD1. V lost 5 bases and J lost 8; bases outside the gene matches: 5. The germline gives CDR1 MNHEY, CDR2 SMNVEV (reference sequence). The CDR3 consists of 13 residues. In DNA, the CDR3 is TGTGCCAGCAGTGGGGACAGGGGTGAAACCCAGTACTTC. Its translation: CASSGDRGETQYF.

The chain joins TRBV4-3 to TRBJ2-2; a possible D gene is TRBD2 (6 bases). V lost 0 bases to trimming and J lost 4 bases, with 24 bases between them. The CDR3 runs to 20 residues. Germline values: CDR1 LGHNA, CDR2 YSLEER. This chain's CDR3 is CASSQDRVGGGAFGTGELFF. The CDR3 DNA is TGCGCCAGCAGCCAAGATAGGGTCGGGGGAGGCGCCTTTGGCACCGGGGAGCTGTTTTTT.

This sequence joins TRBV7-9 and TRBJ1-1; D is uncertain. CDR1 is SEHNR, CDR2 FQNEAQ, per germline (reference sequence). Trimming pared 1 base from V and 7 bases from J, leaving 4 bases between. The CDR3 covers 11 residues. The CDR3 here is CASSLVDEAFF. The CDR3 DNA reads as TGTGCCAGCAGCTTAGTCGATGAAGCTTTCTTT.

The chain is built from TRBV10-3 and TRBJ2-3, with D tentatively TRBD2 (6 bases). Looked up from germline, CDR1 is ENHRY and CDR2 is SYGVKD. This CDR3 has 14 residues. The V and J ends lost 6 bases and 2 bases respectively, with 12 bases between them. The DNA for the CDR3 is TGTGCCATCAGGGGACTGATAAACACAGATACGCAGTATTTT. It translates to CAIRGLINTDTQYF.

This chain uses TRBV6-1 with TRBJ2-3, with a weak D call TRBD2 (6 bases). Deletions cut 8 bases from V and 0 bases from J, with 12 bases between. This CDR3 region has 14 residues. Germline V gives CDR1 MNHNS, CDR2 SASEGT. Here the CDR3 reads CASGRRGSTDTQYF. In DNA, the CDR3 is TGTGCCAGCGGGAGGAGGGGTAGCACAGATACGCAGTATTTT.

This chain joins TRBV7-9 and TRBJ2-1; D possibly corresponds to TRBD1 (5 bases). This CDR3 has 11 residues. Germline assignment: CDR1 SEHNR and CDR2 FQNEAQ (reference sequence). Between the trimmed V and J ends, which lost 1 base and 15 bases, there was a span of 10 bases. The CDR3 reads CASSLGPQGFF. The CDR3 DNA reads TGTGCCAGCAGCTTAGGCCCGCAGGGGTTCTTC.

CDR3 residues: CSVEVSDSYEQYF. The CDR3, as DNA: TGCAGCGTTGAGGTCAGTGACTCCTACGAGCAGTACTTC. The chain carries TRBV29-1 and TRBJ2-7, with D uncertain. With 3 bases removed from V and 0 bases from J, the gap between germline ends came to 9 bases. This CDR3 comprises 13 residues. Germline assignment: CDR1 SQVTM and CDR2 ANQGSEA.

This sequence joins TRBV27 and TRBJ1-2, with D unresolved. Deletions cut 4 bases from V and 6 bases from J, with 15 bases between. In germline, CDR1 is MNHEY, CDR2 SMNVEV (reference sequence). This CDR3 has 14 amino acids. The CDR3 DNA reads as TGTGCCAGCAGTTCCCTTAATTCAGACGATGGCTACACCTTC. It translates to CASSSLNSDDGYTF.

The rearrangement joins TRBV2 to TRBJ2-3; possibly TRBD2 for D (6 bases). V lost 4 bases to trimming and J lost 6 bases, with 11 bases between them. This CDR3 has 13 amino acids. The germline V gene encodes CDR1 SNHLY and CDR2 FYNNEI. The chain's CDR3 is CASSGGVGDTQYF. Written as DNA, the CDR3 is TGTGCCAGCAGTGGCGGGGTAGGGGATACGCAGTATTTT.

This rearrangement joins TRBV15 to TRBJ2-5; 8 nucleotides line up with TRBD1. V gave up 4 bases and J gave up 4 bases; unmatched junction bases: 8. This CDR3 is built from 15 residues. CDR1 is LNHNV, CDR2 YYDKDF, per germline (reference sequence). CDR3 nucleotide sequence: TGTGCCACCAGCAAGACAGGGGCGGCGGGAGAGACCCAGTACTTC. This encodes CATSKTGAAGETQYF. Full variable domain (outside the CDR3, taken from reference TRBV15 and TRBJ2-5): DAMVIQNPRYQVTQFGKPVTLSCSQTLNHNVMYWYQQKSSQAPKLLFHYYDKDFNNEADTPDNFQSRRPNTSFCFLDIRSPGLGDTAMYLCATSKTGAAGETQYFGPGTRLLVL.

The CDR3 reads CASSPNPRNTGNQPQHF. CDR3 in DNA: TGTGCCAGCAGCCCTAATCCCCGAAATACAGGGAATCAGCCCCAGCATTTT. The chain joins TRBV28 to TRBJ1-5, with D perhaps TRBD1 (6 bases). Germline assignment: CDR1 MDHEN and CDR2 SYDVKM. V lost 6 bases and J 4 bases, leaving 22 bases between the germline ends. The length of the CDR3 is 17 residues.

This chain links TRBV6-5 with TRBJ1-2; D is unclear. V lost 2 bases to trimming and J lost 2 bases, with 9 bases between them. CDR1 is MNHEY and CDR2 is SVGAGI in the germline V gene. The CDR3 consists of 14 residues. This CDR3 is CASSYGGFNYGYTF. The CDR3 nucleotides are TGTGCCAGCAGTTACGGTGGGTTCAACTATGGCTACACCTTC.

The CDR3, as DNA: TGTGCCAGCAGCCCGAGCGGTCTAGATACGCAGTATTTT. Its translation: CASSPSGLDTQYF. The genes are TRBV7-3 and TRBJ2-3; perhaps TRBD2 as D (5 bases). The CDR3 runs 13 residues. Trimming removed 5 bases from V and 5 bases from J, with 11 bases in between. Germline-derived CDR1 and CDR2 are SGHTA and FQGTGA.

Only one count was recorded for this clone. Other nucleotide sequences in the sample specify the same CDR3. The V call is TRBV27, the J call TRBJ2-1, with 11 bases aligning to TRBD2. The CDR3 is 15 residues long. Losses at the gene ends were 6 bases for V and 1 base for J; bases not matched to a gene: 2. Per germline, CDR1 MNHEY and CDR2 SMNVEV (reference sequence). CDR3 amino acids: CASSTSGGSYNEQFF. The CDR3 DNA reads TGTGCCAGCAGCACTAGCGGGGGATCCTACAATGAGCAGTTCTTC.

The gene calls are TRBV30 and TRBJ1-3; D unclear. The V gene's germline CDR1 is GTSNPN and CDR2 SVGIG (reference sequence). Trimming shortened V by 7 bases and J by 6 bases, and 25 bases separated the two germline ends. The length of the CDR3 is 16 residues. The CDR3 here is CASTFDYPLGENTIYF. In DNA, the CDR3 is TGTGCCTCGACTTTCGACTACCCCCTCGGGGAAAACACCATATATTTT.

The CDR3 DNA sequence: TGCGCCAGCAGCCAACCTTGGACAGGGGTGGTTGATACGCAGTATTTT. Protein product: CASSQPWTGVVDTQYF. The V gene is TRBV4-1, the J gene TRBJ2-3; 9 nucleotides match TRBD1. The CDR3 is 16 residues long. V shed 2 bases, J shed 6 bases, and the junction held 9 bases outside the gene matches. CDR1 MGHRA and CDR2 YSYEKL come from the germline V gene.

In this sample, this clone turned up once. The genes are TRBV27 and TRBJ2-1; TRBD1 aligns across 11 bases. CDR3 size: 14 residues. In germline, CDR1 is MNHEY, CDR2 SMNVEV (reference sequence). Germline trimming cut 8 bases from V and 7 bases from J; bases unmatched to any gene: 7. In DNA form, the CDR3 reads TGTGCCAGCGGGTCCGGGACAGGGGGGAATGAGCAGTTCTTC. This gives the protein CASGSGTGGNEQFF.